Listed here are 14 T cell receptor beta chains from one sample, sequenced in a study of blood T cells in healthy people across ages. Next came a second PCR, run for roughly 7 to 12 cycles, which used a sample-barcoded 5' primer along with a J-beta primer mix. TCRdb redid the calling of the 5' RACE reads with MiXCR, one entry per CDR3 protein. The table has about 640,000 distinct CDR3 sequences, less than 35% seen once. Specimen: blood. All receptors derive from an elderly woman in good health.

Worth noting for this clonotype: This clone may be a read error of a much larger clone one base away. The rearrangement uses TRBV5-6 and TRBJ1-3; D is possibly TRBD1 (5 bases). The CDR3 is 12 amino acids. Germline V gene data show CDR1 as SGHDT and CDR2 as YYEEEE. V was shortened by 2 bases and J by 13 bases, with 13 bases between the two germline ends. The CDR3 here is CASSFSGQPIYF. The CDR3 DNA reads as TGTGCCAGCAGCTTTTCGGGGCAGCCGATATATTTT.

This CDR3 is CASSRNTGPNQPQHF. The CDR3 bases are TGTGCCAGCAGCCGAAACACCGGTCCCAATCAGCCCCAGCATTTT. This sequence joins TRBV28 and TRBJ1-5; D is ambiguous. This CDR3 comprises 15 residues. V was clipped by 6 bases and J by 3 bases, with 15 bases between them. Germline values: CDR1 MDHEN, CDR2 SYDVKM.

This chain joins TRBV28 and TRBJ2-7; D is undetermined. V was shortened by 8 bases and J by 2 bases, with 13 bases between the two germline ends. The CDR3 totals 13 residues. Germline V lookup: CDR1 MDHEN, CDR2 SYDVKM. CDR3 protein: CASGETVAYEQYF. CDR3 coding DNA: TGTGCCAGCGGAGAGACCGTCGCCTACGAGCAGTACTTC.

There are many counts of this clonotype. The CDR3 loop reads CASSSWTGLDTQYF. The CDR3 DNA sequence: TGTGCCAGCAGCTCATGGACAGGGTTAGATACGCAGTATTTT. V and J are TRBV7-2 and TRBJ2-3, with TRBD1 identical over 8 bases. The CDR3 runs 14 residues. Germline V gene data show CDR1 as SGHTA and CDR2 as FQGNSA. V was clipped by 4 bases and J by 5 bases; unmatched bases: 5.

This clonotype was seen only once. One end of the junction does not line up with germline, which may come from a read error. The V and J genes are TRBV7-9 and TRBJ1-6; no clear D gene. The CDR3 extends over 13 amino acids. Germline-derived CDR1 and CDR2 are SEHNR and FQNEAQ (reference sequence). In DNA, the CDR3 is TGTGCCTGCAGCTTAGTTGGCTTTTCACCCCTCCACTTT. Translated, it gives CACSLVGFSPLHF.

In its sample, this clonotype was seen many times. The genes are TRBV5-1 and TRBJ2-5, with no clear D. Germline loops: CDR1 SGHRS, CDR2 YFSETQ. V lost 2 bases, J lost 5 bases, and 10 bases lay in between. The CDR3 consists of 13 residues. The CDR3 protein is CASSFGPLETQYF. In DNA, the CDR3 is TGCGCCAGCAGCTTCGGACCTTTGGAGACCCAGTACTTC. Combining the CDR3 with reference TRBV5-1 and TRBJ2-5 gives the whole variable domain KAGVTQTPRYLIKTRGQQVTLSCSPISGHRSVSWYQQTPGQGLQFLFEYFSETQRNKGNFPGRFSGRQFSNSRSEMNVSTLELGDSALYLCASSFGPLETQYFGPGTRLLVL.

The CDR3 reads CASSTNRGRASPLHF. CDR3 DNA sequence: TGCGCCAGCAGCACAAACAGGGGAAGGGCTTCACCCCTCCACTTT. The rearrangement joins TRBV5-1 to TRBJ1-6, with 7 bases that match TRBD1. V lost 4 bases to trimming and J lost 9 bases; unmatched junction nucleotides: 10. This CDR3 is built from 15 residues. The germline V gene has CDR1 SGHRS and CDR2 YFSETQ.

The rearrangement uses TRBV6-6 and TRBJ2-7; D might be TRBD2 (7 bases). The germline gives CDR1 MNHNY, CDR2 SVGAGI (reference sequence). The CDR3 is made up of 14 amino acids. V gave up 6 bases and J gave up 3 bases, with 15 bases separating them. CDR3: CASRQGREYYEQYF. CDR3 DNA: TGTGCCAGCAGGCAGGGGCGGGAGTACTACGAGCAGTACTTC.

This clonotype was recorded at least ten times. The gene calls are TRBV28 and TRBJ2-7, with unresolved D. Germline V gene lookup returns CDR1 MDHEN and CDR2 SYDVKM. This CDR3 comprises 14 residues. The V gene lost 7 bases and the J gene lost 4 bases, with 17 bases spanning the gap. The CDR3 nucleotides are TGTGCCAGCACCTTGGGGTCTTTGGGATACGAGCAGTACTTC. Its translation is CASTLGSLGYEQYF.

Notes on this clonotype: The junction and the germline gene differ at one end; a read error may be behind it. The chain combines TRBV12-3 or TRBV12-4 with TRBJ2-3, with no clear D. The CDR3 consists of 14 residues. CDR3: CASSLGRRADAQYF. The CDR3, as DNA: TGTGCCAGCAGTTTAGGCAGAAGAGCAGATGCGCAGTATTTT.

With respect to this clonotype: One junction end does not reproduce the germline sequence, and a read error may be involved. The chain is built from TRBV5-1 and TRBJ1-4; D is possibly TRBD1 (6 bases). Germline CDR1 is SGHRS and CDR2 is YFSETQ. The CDR3 sequence is 15 residues long. The CDR3 is CASSDTGATNEKRFF. DNA of the CDR3: TGCGCCAGCAGTGATACGGGGGCAACTAATGAAAAACGGTTTTTT.

This clonotype was counted a few times. The genes are TRBV2 and TRBJ1-1; perhaps TRBD1 as D (5 bases). The CDR3 contains 14 residues. Germline V lookup: CDR1 SNHLY, CDR2 FYNNEI. The V end lost 4 bases, the J end lost 0 bases, and 9 bases lay between the germline ends. Written as DNA, the CDR3 is TGTGCCAGCAGTGGGACACAGTTGAACACTGAAGCTTTCTTT. Translation gives CASSGTQLNTEAFF. The variable domain in full, with the rest retrieved from reference TRBV2 and TRBJ1-1, is EPEVTQTPSHQVTQMGQEVILRCVPISNHLYFYWYRQILGQKVEFLVSFYNNEISEKSEIFDDQFSVERPDGSNFTLKIRSTKLEDSAMYFCASSGTQLNTEAFFGQGTRLTVV.

This clonotype was detected many times. The chain uses TRBV20-1 and TRBJ2-7; D gene ambiguous. There are 16 residues in the CDR3. Germline CDR1 is DFQATT and CDR2 is SNEGSKA (reference sequence). V dropped 1 base and J dropped 2 bases, with 18 bases sitting between them. This CDR3 reads CSARASGPGMTYEQYF. In nucleotides, the CDR3 is TGCAGTGCTAGAGCCTCCGGTCCTGGGATGACCTACGAGCAGTACTTC.

In its sample, this clonotype was seen a few times. This chain connects TRBV25-1 to TRBJ1-1; D is undetermined. V gave up 6 bases and J gave up 5 bases, with 13 bases separating them. The length of the CDR3 is 13 residues. Per the germline V gene, CDR1 is MGHDK and CDR2 is SYGVNS. The CDR3 DNA reads TGTGCCAGCAGCGTCGGCCTTAGGACTGAAGCTTTCTTT. It yields the protein CASSVGLRTEAFF. The full variable domain, completed using reference TRBV25-1 and TRBJ1-1, is EADIYQTPRYLVIGTGKKITLECSQTMGHDKMYWYQQDPGMELHLIHYSYGVNSTEKGDLSSESTVSRIRTEHFPLTLESARPSHTSQYLCASSVGLRTEAFFGQGTRLTVV.